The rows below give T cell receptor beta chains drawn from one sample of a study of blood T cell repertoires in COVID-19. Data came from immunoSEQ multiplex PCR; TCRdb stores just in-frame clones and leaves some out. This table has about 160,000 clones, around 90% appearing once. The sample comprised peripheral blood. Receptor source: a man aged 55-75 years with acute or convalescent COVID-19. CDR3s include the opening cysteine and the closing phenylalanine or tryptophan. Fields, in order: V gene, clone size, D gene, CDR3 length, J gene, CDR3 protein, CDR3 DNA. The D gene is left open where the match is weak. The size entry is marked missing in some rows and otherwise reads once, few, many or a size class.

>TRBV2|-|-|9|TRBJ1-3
CASTQGPWF
TGTGCCAGCACCCAGGGCCCCTGGTTT
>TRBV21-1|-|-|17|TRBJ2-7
CASRNIGNRTVSYEQYF
TGTGCCAGCAGAAATATCGGGAATAGGACAGTCTCCTACGAGCAGTACTTC
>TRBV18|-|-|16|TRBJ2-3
CASSPERGGRTDTQYF
TGTGCCAGCTCACCAGAGCGCGGGGGCCGCACAGATACGCAGTATTTT
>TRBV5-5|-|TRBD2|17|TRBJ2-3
CASSLAAGGQSADTQYF
TGTGCCAGCAGCTTGGCGGCGGGGGGGCAGTCGGCAGATACGCAGTATTTT
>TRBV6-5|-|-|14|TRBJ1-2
CASAQRQQSYGYTF
TGTGCCAGCGCCCAAAGACAGCAATCCTATGGCTACACCTTC
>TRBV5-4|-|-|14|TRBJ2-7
CASSRTGDFHEQYF
TGTGCCAGCAGCCGTACCGGGGACTTCCACGAGCAGTACTTC
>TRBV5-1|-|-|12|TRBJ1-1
CASSFTDTEAFF
TGCGCCAGCAGCTTTACAGACACTGAAGCTTTCTTT
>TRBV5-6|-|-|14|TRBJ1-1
CASSPDSLNTEAFF
TGTGCCAGCAGCCCGGACAGCCTTAACACTGAAGCTTTCTTT
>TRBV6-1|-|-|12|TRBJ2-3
CASSEGGDTQYF
TGTGCCAGCAGTGAGGGGGGAGATACGCAGTATTTT
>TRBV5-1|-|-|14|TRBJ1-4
CASSPSSTNEKLFF
TGCGCCAGCAGCCCCAGTTCAACTAATGAAAAACTGTTTTTT
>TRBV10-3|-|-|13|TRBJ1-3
CAITRQPGNTIYF
TGTGCCATCACCCGACAGCCTGGAAACACCATATATTTT
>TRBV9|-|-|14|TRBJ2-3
CASSATRDTDTQYF
TGTGCCAGCAGCGCGACTAGGGACACAGATACGCAGTATTTT
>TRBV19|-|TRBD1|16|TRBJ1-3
CASRDGQGGSGNTIYF
TGTGCCAGTAGGGACGGACAGGGTGGATCTGGAAACACCATATATTTT
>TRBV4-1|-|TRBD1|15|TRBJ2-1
CASSQVGQEYNEQFF
TGCGCCAGCAGCCAAGTGGGACAGGAATACAATGAGCAGTTCTTC
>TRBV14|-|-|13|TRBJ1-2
CASSQGGVPGYTF
TGTGCCAGCAGCCAAGGGGGGGTGCCCGGCTACACCTTC
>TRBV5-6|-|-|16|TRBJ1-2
CASSLWGRPVNYGYTF
TGTGCCAGCAGCTTATGGGGGCGACCTGTTAACTATGGCTACACCTTC
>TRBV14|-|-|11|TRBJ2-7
CASSQDGEQYF
TGTGCCAGCAGCCAAGACGGCGAGCAGTACTTC
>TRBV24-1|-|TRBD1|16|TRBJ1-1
CATSGGTGIKATEAFF
TGTGCCACCAGTGGGGGGACAGGGATAAAGGCCACTGAAGCTTTCTTT
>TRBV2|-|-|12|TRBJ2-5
CASVLAQETQYF
TGTGCCAGCGTCTTGGCTCAAGAGACCCAGTACTTC
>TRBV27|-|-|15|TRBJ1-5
CASSPRSYSNQPQHF
TGTGCCAGCAGTCCTCGGAGCTATAGCAATCAGCCCCAGCATTTT
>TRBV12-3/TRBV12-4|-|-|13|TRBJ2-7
CASSFGSGYEQYF
TGTGCCAGCAGTTTTGGGTCGGGGTATGAGCAGTACTTC
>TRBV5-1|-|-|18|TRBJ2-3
CASTRGGQLISGPDTQYF
TGCGCCAGCACGAGGGGGGGACAACTAATTTCGGGCCCAGATACGCAGTATTTT
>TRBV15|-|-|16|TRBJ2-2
CATSRRDKGNTGELFF
TGTGCCACCAGCCGCCGGGATAAAGGGAACACCGGGGAGCTGTTTTTT
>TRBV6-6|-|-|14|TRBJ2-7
CASSAKEGRYEQYF
TGTGCCAGCAGTGCCAAGGAGGGGAGATACGAGCAGTACTTC
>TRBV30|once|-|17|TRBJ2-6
CAWRRGSLRPGANVLTF
TGTGCCTGGAGACGGGGGTCTCTACGCCCCGGGGCCAACGTCCTGACTTTC
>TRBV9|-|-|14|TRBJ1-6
CASSLQDQNSPLHF
TGTGCCAGCAGCCTACAGGACCAAAATTCACCCCTCCACTTT
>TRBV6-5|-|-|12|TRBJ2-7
CASRPQGREQYF
TGTGCCAGCAGGCCGCAGGGTCGCGAGCAGTACTTC
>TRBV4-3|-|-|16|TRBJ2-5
CASSQGGGVSEETQYF
TGCGCCAGCAGCCAAGGGGGGGGCGTTTCGGAAGAGACCCAGTACTTC
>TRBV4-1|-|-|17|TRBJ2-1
CASSQDPTGRLYNEQFF
TGCGCCAGCAGCCAAGACCCGACAGGGAGGTTGTACAATGAGCAGTTCTTC
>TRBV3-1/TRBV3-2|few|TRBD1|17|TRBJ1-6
CASSQGRTGKGSSPLHF
TGTGCCAGCAGCCAAGGGAGGACAGGGAAGGGTAGTTCACCCCTCCACTTT
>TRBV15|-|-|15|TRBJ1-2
CATSREGRGSYGYTF
TGTGCCACCAGCAGAGAAGGTCGCGGCTCCTATGGCTACACCTTC
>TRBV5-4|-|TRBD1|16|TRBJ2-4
CASSLGQGFDGDIQYF
TGTGCCAGCAGCCTGGGACAGGGTTTCGATGGGGACATTCAGTACTTC
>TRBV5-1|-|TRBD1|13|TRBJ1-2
CASSLGQGDGYTF
TGCGCCAGCAGCTTGGGACAGGGAGATGGCTACACCTTC
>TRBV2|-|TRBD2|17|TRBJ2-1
CASSRTSGGESYNEQFF
TGTGCCAGCAGTCGGACTAGCGGGGGAGAATCCTACAATGAGCAGTTCTTC